The rows below give T cell receptor beta chains drawn from one sample of a study of OX40 agonist ivuxolimab in advanced cancers. Data came from immunoSEQ multiplex PCR; TCRdb stores just in-frame clones and leaves some out. The sample has around 50,000 clones; roughly 84% are singletons. The input for sequencing was CD4+ or CD8+ T cells sorted from blood, taken in a trial of the OX40 agonist ivuxolimab. Every receptor here comes from an adult with an advanced solid tumor such as melanoma, head and neck, liver or kidney cancer. Both conserved end residues are part of each CDR3. A D gene is named only where the DNA matches it firmly. Some rows mark clone size as missing; the rest say once, few, many or name a class of expanded clone.

>TRBV28|NA|16|NA|TRBJ1-5
CASTPFIGESNQPQHF
TGTGCCAGCACTCCCTTTATAGGGGAGAGCAATCAGCCCCAGCATTTT
>TRBV5-1|TRBD2|15|once|TRBJ2-1
CASTLSGSSYNEQFF
TGCGCCAGCACCTTGAGCGGGAGTTCCTACAATGAGCAGTTCTTC
>TRBV5-5|NA|16|NA|TRBJ1-1
CASSWLQGAVNTEAFF
TGTGCCAGCAGCTGGCTACAGGGTGCAGTGAACACTGAAGCTTTCTTT
>TRBV11-3|TRBD2|17|NA|TRBJ2-1
CASSLASTSGAYNEQFF
TGTGCCAGCAGCTTAGCCTCCACTAGCGGGGCCTACAATGAGCAGTTCTTC
>TRBV2|TRBD1|15|NA|TRBJ2-7
CASSPPGQGALEQYF
TGTGCCAGCAGCCCTCCGGGACAGGGGGCTCTCGAGCAGTACTTC
>TRBV27|NA|15|NA|TRBJ1-6
CASSFWRPMYSPLHF
TGTGCCAGCAGTTTTTGGAGACCTATGTATTCACCCCTCCACTTT
>TRBV5-6|TRBD1|13|NA|TRBJ2-7
CASRSRDRNEQYF
TGTGCCAGCAGATCCCGGGACAGAAACGAGCAGTACTTC
>TRBV5-1|TRBD1|14|NA|TRBJ2-5
CASRATGGEETQYF
TGCGCCAGCAGGGCTACAGGGGGTGAGGAGACCCAGTACTTC
>TRBV30|NA|13|NA|TRBJ2-5
CAWMGGGGETQYF
TGTGCCTGGATGGGGGGCGGCGGGGAGACCCAGTACTTC
>TRBV7-9|TRBD2|14|NA|TRBJ2-5
CASSVAGGGETQYF
TGTGCCAGCAGCGTCGCGGGAGGGGGAGAGACCCAGTACTTC
>TRBV4-2|TRBD1|15|NA|TRBJ2-7
CASSQDQGAPYEQYF
TGTGCCAGCAGCCAAGATCAGGGGGCACCCTACGAGCAGTACTTC
>TRBV5-5|NA|15|NA|TRBJ2-2
CASRGTDSNTGELFF
TGTGCCAGCAGGGGAACCGACTCGAACACCGGGGAGCTGTTTTTT